Detailed here is one T cell receptor (beta chain). The antigen remains undetermined. This record belongs to a study of shared clonotypes between healthy human individuals. Sequencing used immunoSEQ multiplex PCR; TCRdb keeps in-frame clones, though not all of them. Of roughly 1,600,000 clones listed, 98% to 99% are singletons. V lost 4 bases to trimming and J lost 9 bases, with 16 bases between them. The CDR3 has 14 residues. The V gene's germline CDR1 is KGHSH and CDR2 LQKENI. Donors were healthy HIV-negative adults without recent acute infections or vaccinations. There were only Caucasian adults among the donors, and all lived in Nashville, Tennessee. Broader study findings: Naive CD4 clonotype sharing across a handful of donors was around 5.5%. Relative to clonotypes present in all four donors, those not shared had lower generation probabilities.

This receptor was obtained from a man aged 25 to 45 in good health. Source material: naive CD4+ T cells sorted from blood. Subset noted: CD45RA+ positively selected. The chain is built from TRBV18 and TRBJ2-1; tentative D call: TRBD1 (5 bases). The CDR3 sequence is CASSLMDMLREQFF. The CDR3 DNA follows: TGTGCCAGCTCACTCATGGACATGCTGCGTGAGCAGTTCTTC.